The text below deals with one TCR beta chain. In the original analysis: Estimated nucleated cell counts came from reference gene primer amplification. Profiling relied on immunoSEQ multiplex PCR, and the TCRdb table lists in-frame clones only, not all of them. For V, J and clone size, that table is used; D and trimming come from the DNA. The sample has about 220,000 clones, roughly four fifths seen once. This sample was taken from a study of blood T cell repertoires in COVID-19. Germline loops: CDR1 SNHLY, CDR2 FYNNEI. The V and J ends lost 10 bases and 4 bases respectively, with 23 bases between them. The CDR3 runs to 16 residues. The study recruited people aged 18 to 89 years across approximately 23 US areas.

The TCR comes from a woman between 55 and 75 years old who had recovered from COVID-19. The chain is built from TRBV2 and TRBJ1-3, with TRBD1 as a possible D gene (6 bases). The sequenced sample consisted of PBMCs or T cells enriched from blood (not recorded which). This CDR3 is CATRAQLQGAGNTIYF. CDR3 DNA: TGTGCCACCCGAGCCCAACTACAGGGAGCAGGAAACACCATATATTTT. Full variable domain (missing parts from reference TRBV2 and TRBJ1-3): EPEVTQTPSHQVTQMGQEVILRCVPISNHLYFYWYRQILGQKVEFLVSFYNNEISEKSEIFDDQFSVERPDGSNFTLKIRSTKLEDSAMYFCATRAQLQGAGNTIYFGEGSWLTVV.